This TCR beta chain comes out of a study of identical twins. Study outcomes and limitations: The authors drew conclusions from cross-sectional statistical analysis rather than following the same donors. Weaker excess sharing between twins was seen in beta out-of-frame sequences. Beta clonotypes that were abundant in cord blood contained fewer insertions, a pattern absent from memory repertoires.

V shed 1 base and J shed 11 bases, with 9 bases lying between them. CDR1 is LNHNV and CDR2 is YYDKDF in the germline V gene (reference sequence). The CDR3 contains 12 residues. Healthy Caucasians made up all donors. With regard to this clonotype: Its cognate antigen is unknown.

TCRdb analysed the 5' RACE reads with MiXCR anew, one entry per CDR3 protein. This table has 600,000 to 850,000 distinct CDR3 sequences, roughly 20% appearing once. Another study also made use of these data, one on T cells expressing NK-cell markers.

V usage is TRBV15 and J usage is TRBJ2-1, with D perhaps TRBD2 (5 bases). The sequencing input was PBMCs. This receptor was obtained from a woman between 18 and 30 years old in good health. CDR3 bases: TGTGCCACCAGCAGAGCCGGACTTAAGCAGTTCTTC. The encoded protein is CATSRAGLKQFF.